The TCR beta chain under discussion was sequenced for a study of OX40 agonist ivuxolimab in advanced cancers. Study-level information: Checkpoint inhibitors had been given previously to about 38% of patients.

A single count supports this clone. The V gene lost 2 bases and the J gene lost 0 bases, with 9 bases spanning the gap. Germline CDR1 is KGHSH and CDR2 is LQKENI. The CDR3 totals 15 residues. Sequencing used immunoSEQ multiplex PCR; TCRdb keeps in-frame clones, though not all of them. The sample lists more than 50,000 clones, roughly 80% occurring once. The rearrangement links TRBV18 to TRBJ2-3; D is uncertain. Specimen: CD4+ or CD8+ T cells sorted from blood, collected in a trial of the OX40 agonist ivuxolimab. The origin of this receptor is an adult with an advanced solid tumor such as melanoma, head and neck, liver or kidney cancer. CDR3: CASSPGLGSTDTQYF. DNA for the CDR3: TGTGCCAGCTCACCAGGTCTAGGAAGCACAGATACGCAGTATTTT.